Following are 25 T cell receptor beta chains from one sample sequenced in a study of T cell responses to AZD1222 COVID-19 vaccine. The method was immunoSEQ multiplex PCR; TCRdb's version includes in-frame clones alone and lacks a portion of them. The sample shows around 80,000 clones, under 90% of them seen only once. The material was peripheral blood, obtained 28 days after the second AZD1222 dose. The origin of the receptors is an adult who received the AZD1222 COVID-19 vaccine.

The genes are TRBV19 and TRBJ1-1; no clear D. V dropped 4 bases and J dropped 3 bases, with 9 bases sitting between them. There are 13 residues in the CDR3. Germline CDR1 is LNHDA and CDR2 is SQIVND (reference sequence). The CDR3 sequence: CASSTVKDTEAFF. DNA for the CDR3: TGTGCCAGTAGTACCGTCAAGGACACTGAAGCTTTCTTT.

The chain employs TRBV4-1 and TRBJ1-2, with D maybe TRBD1 (5 bases). The CDR3 has 15 residues. Germline CDR1 MGHRA, CDR2 YSYEKL. V lost 3 bases to trimming and J lost 8 bases, with 19 bases between them. For the CDR3, the DNA is TGCGCCAGCAGCCAGGGACCGGTGGAAGGGGAAGGCTACACCTTC. It codes for CASSQGPVEGEGYTF.

This chain links TRBV18 with TRBJ2-1; D gene uncertain. CDR1 is KGHSH, CDR2 LQKENI, per germline. CDR3 size: 13 residues. Trimming pared 2 bases from V and 7 bases from J, leaving 9 bases between. The CDR3 here is CASSPEWENEQFF. The DNA for the CDR3 is TGTGCCAGCTCACCAGAATGGGAAAATGAGCAGTTCTTC.

This clone was picked up one time. V is TRBV15 and J is TRBJ2-2; the match to TRBD2 covers 13 bases. CDR3 length equals 21 residues. Per the germline V gene, CDR1 is LNHNV and CDR2 is YYDKDF (reference sequence). Unmatched junction bases numbered 19, after V lost 3 bases and J lost 6 bases. As DNA, the CDR3 is TGTGCCACCAGCAGGTCAGCGGGACTAGCGGGAAAAGACAGTTTGGCCGGGGAGCTGTTTTTT. Encoded protein: CATSRSAGLAGKDSLAGELFF. Supplemented by reference TRBV15 and TRBJ2-2, the full variable domain reads DAMVIQNPRYQVTQFGKPVTLSCSQTLNHNVMYWYQQKSSQAPKLLFHYYDKDFNNEADTPDNFQSRRPNTSFCFLDIRSPGLGDTAMYLCATSRSAGLAGKDSLAGELFFGEGSRLTVL.

The chain carries TRBV18 and TRBJ1-3; D not certain. The CDR3 has 14 residues. V was clipped by 3 bases and J by 0 bases, with 6 bases between them. Germline CDR1 reads KGHSH; CDR2 reads LQKENI. The CDR3 is CASSPSVSGNTIYF. For the CDR3, the DNA is TGTGCCAGCTCACCCTCTGTCTCTGGAAACACCATATATTTT.

The chain employs TRBV13 and TRBJ1-1; D may be TRBD1 (6 bases). V was pared by 4 bases and J by 5 bases, with 14 bases between. The length of the CDR3 is 14 residues. Per the germline V gene, CDR1 is PRHDT and CDR2 is FYEKMQ (reference sequence). The CDR3 nucleotides read TGTGCCAGCAGCTCCCAGGGGCGAGGGACTGAAGCTTTCTTT. Encoded protein: CASSSQGRGTEAFF.

This clone was recorded only once. The V call is TRBV30, the J call TRBJ1-5, with D perhaps TRBD1 (6 bases). This CDR3 has 13 residues. V was pared by 7 bases and J by 9 bases, with 19 bases between. Germline lookup yields CDR1 GTSNPN and CDR2 SVGIG (reference sequence). In DNA form, the CDR3 reads TGTGCCTCCTCAAATGACAGGAAGTGGCCCCAGCATTTT. This translates into CASSNDRKWPQHF.

The chain joins TRBV28 to TRBJ1-3; D possibly corresponds to TRBD1 (5 bases). This CDR3 has 15 amino acids. Germline values: CDR1 MDHEN, CDR2 SYDVKM. V shed 2 bases and J shed 2 bases, with 10 bases lying between them. CDR3 protein: CASSLGGRTGNTIYF. CDR3 nucleotide sequence: TGTGCCAGCAGTTTAGGGGGGAGAACTGGAAACACCATATATTTT.

The chain employs TRBV28 and TRBJ2-1; D possibly matches TRBD1 or TRBD2 (5 bases each). The V gene's germline CDR1 is MDHEN and CDR2 SYDVKM. The V end was cut by 7 bases, the J end by 5 bases, with 18 bases between. This CDR3 is built from 15 residues. This chain's CDR3 is CASIPPGTSNNEQFF. The CDR3 bases are TGTGCCAGCATCCCCCCCGGGACCTCAAACAATGAGCAGTTCTTC.

V usage is TRBV19 and J usage is TRBJ1-5, with D unclear. Trimming pared 5 bases from V and 2 bases from J, leaving 4 bases between. CDR3 length equals 12 residues. From germline, CDR1 is LNHDA and CDR2 SQIVND (reference sequence). The chain's CDR3 is CASSSGNQPQHF. CDR3 DNA: TGTGCCAGTAGTTCAGGCAATCAGCCCCAGCATTTT.

This clone turned up a few times. The chain combines TRBV29-1 with TRBJ2-3; 10 bases fit TRBD2. From germline, CDR1 is SQVTM and CDR2 ANQGSEA. The V segment lost 7 bases and the J segment 5 bases; nucleotides outside the gene matches: 9. The CDR3 covers 14 residues. Written as DNA, the CDR3 is TGCAGCGCGATGACAGCGGGAGGGGTAGATACGCAGTATTTT. As protein: CSAMTAGGVDTQYF.

V is TRBV28 and J is TRBJ2-7, with unresolved D. The germline V gene has CDR1 MDHEN and CDR2 SYDVKM. CDR3 length: 12 residues. V lost 10 bases and J 2 bases, leaving 12 bases between the germline ends. In DNA, the CDR3 is TGTGCCATCAACTCTTTAACCTACGAGCAGTACTTC. This encodes CAINSLTYEQYF.

This clone was detected once. CDR3: CASSLGDIQETQYF. The CDR3 DNA reads TGTGCCAGCAGCTTAGGGGACATCCAAGAGACCCAGTACTTC. This sequence joins TRBV11-1 and TRBJ2-5, with a weak D call TRBD1 (6 bases). Germline V gene lookup returns CDR1 SGHAT and CDR2 FQDESV (reference sequence). Trimming took off 1 base at V and 1 base at J, with 7 bases between the two ends. The CDR3 is 14 amino acids.

V is TRBV28 and J is TRBJ2-3; D gene ambiguous. The CDR3 runs 15 residues. Between the trimmed V and J ends, which lost 1 base and 4 bases, there was a span of 12 bases. CDR1 is MDHEN, CDR2 SYDVKM, per germline. The CDR3: CASSLLDRQADTQYF. In nucleotides, the CDR3 is TGTGCCAGCAGTTTATTGGACCGCCAGGCAGATACGCAGTATTTT. Together with reference TRBV28 and TRBJ2-3, the CDR3 gives the full variable domain: DVKVTQSSRYLVKRTGEKVFLECVQDMDHENMFWYRQDPGLGLRLIYFSYDVKMKEKGDIPEGYSVSREKKERFSLILESASTNQTSMYLCASSLLDRQADTQYFGPGTRLTVL.

The V and J genes are TRBV28 and TRBJ1-1, with 7 positions matching TRBD1. CDR1 is MDHEN and CDR2 is SYDVKM in the germline V gene. The V gene end was trimmed by 5 bases and the J gene end by 1 base; junction bases not matched to a gene: 7. CDR3 length: 15 residues. CDR3 DNA sequence: TGTGCCAGCAGTCAAACATGGACAGGGAACACTGAAGCTTTCTTT. Its translation is CASSQTWTGNTEAFF.

This clone was observed once. The V call is TRBV7-9, the J call TRBJ2-2; TRBD2 matches at 7 bases. V lost 4 bases to trimming and J lost 1 base; unmatched junction nucleotides: 9. The CDR3 totals 17 residues. In germline, CDR1 is SEHNR, CDR2 FQNEAQ (reference sequence). CDR3 loop: CASSWPWASGNTGELFF. The CDR3 DNA reads TGTGCCAGCAGCTGGCCTTGGGCTAGCGGGAACACCGGGGAGCTGTTTTTT. Drawing the rest from reference TRBV7-9 and TRBJ2-2, the complete variable domain is DTGVSQNPRHKITKRGQNVTFRCDPISEHNRLYWYRQTLGQGPEFLTYFQNEAQLEKSRLLSDRFSAERPKGSFSTLEIQRTEQGDSAMYLCASSWPWASGNTGELFFGEGSRLTVL.

The chain recombines TRBV24-1 with TRBJ2-1; tentative D call: TRBD2 (6 bases). The CDR3 is 12 residues long. The V gene's germline CDR1 is KGHDR and CDR2 SFDVKD. V lost 7 bases, J lost 4 bases, and 7 bases lay in between. The CDR3 loop reads CATSAGYNEQFF. For the CDR3, the DNA is TGTGCCACCAGCGCGGGGTACAATGAGCAGTTCTTC.

Written as DNA, the CDR3 is TGTGCCAGCAGTTACCTTCGTACTAGCGGCTACACCGGGGAGCTGTTTTTT. Its translation is CASSYLRTSGYTGELFF. V and J are TRBV6-2 or TRBV6-3 and TRBJ2-2, with TRBD2 matching over 8 bases. Germline lookup yields CDR1 MNHEY and CDR2 SVGEGT. J gave up 3 bases and V 2 bases, and 8 bases lay outside the gene matches. The CDR3 runs 17 residues.

The gene calls are TRBV7-2 and TRBJ1-2; D gene ambiguous. Trimming cost V 4 bases and J 0 bases, with 12 bases left between them. The CDR3 consists of 15 residues. Germline assignment: CDR1 SGHTA and CDR2 FQGNSA. The CDR3 is CASSSRVITNYGYTF. In DNA form, the CDR3 reads TGTGCCAGCAGCTCAAGGGTTATCACTAACTATGGCTACACCTTC.

The chain carries TRBV28 and TRBJ1-1; perhaps TRBD1 as D (6 bases). The CDR3 sequence is 13 residues long. Trimming shortened V by 7 bases and J by 7 bases, and 16 bases separated the two germline ends. Germline-derived CDR1 and CDR2 are MDHEN and SYDVKM. The DNA of the CDR3 is TGTGCCAGCATAGAGTTCAGGGGTGGTGAAGCTTTCTTT. Translation: CASIEFRGGEAFF.

The V and J genes are TRBV6-1 and TRBJ2-7; D is ambiguous. Per the germline V gene, CDR1 is MNHNS and CDR2 is SASEGT. The CDR3 covers 14 residues. The V and J ends lost 2 bases and 0 bases respectively, with 8 bases between them. CDR3 in DNA: TGTGCCAGCAGTGAAACTTGGAACTCCTACGAGCAGTACTTC. As protein: CASSETWNSYEQYF.

The V and J genes are TRBV7-2 and TRBJ1-2, with TRBD1 matching 10 bases. Germline trimming cut 5 bases from V and 5 bases from J; bases unmatched to any gene: 5. CDR1 is SGHTA, CDR2 FQGNSA, per germline. The CDR3 extends over 14 amino acids. CDR3 in amino acids: CASSPDRGGYGYTF. CDR3 sequence (DNA): TGTGCCAGCAGCCCGGACAGGGGGGGGTATGGCTACACCTTC.

The rearrangement joins TRBV5-1 to TRBJ2-1; 10 nucleotides align to TRBD2. With 0 bases clipped from V and 7 bases from J, the junction kept 7 bases outside the gene matches. CDR1 SGHRS and CDR2 YFSETQ come from the germline V gene. This CDR3 spans 16 amino acids. The CDR3 loop reads CASSLGASGRGNEQFF. CDR3 nucleotide sequence: TGCGCCAGCAGCTTGGGGGCTAGCGGGAGAGGTAATGAGCAGTTCTTC.

The rearrangement joins TRBV30 to TRBJ2-3; possible D gene TRBD2, 6 bases. Germline V CDR1 and CDR2: GTSNPN, SVGIG (reference sequence). There are 13 residues in the CDR3. V lost 3 bases to trimming and J lost 6 bases, with 13 bases between them. The CDR3 reads CAWSRRTSDTQYF. CDR3 nucleotides: TGTGCCTGGAGCCGTCGCACTAGCGATACGCAGTATTTT.

This rearrangement joins TRBV28 to TRBJ2-1; D not certain. Per germline, CDR1 MDHEN and CDR2 SYDVKM. Between the trimmed V and J ends, which lost 2 bases and 10 bases, there was a span of 9 bases. The CDR3 is made up of 12 amino acids. CDR3 sequence reads: CASSLRYLEQFF. DNA of the CDR3: TGTGCCAGCAGTTTAAGGTACCTAGAGCAGTTCTTC.